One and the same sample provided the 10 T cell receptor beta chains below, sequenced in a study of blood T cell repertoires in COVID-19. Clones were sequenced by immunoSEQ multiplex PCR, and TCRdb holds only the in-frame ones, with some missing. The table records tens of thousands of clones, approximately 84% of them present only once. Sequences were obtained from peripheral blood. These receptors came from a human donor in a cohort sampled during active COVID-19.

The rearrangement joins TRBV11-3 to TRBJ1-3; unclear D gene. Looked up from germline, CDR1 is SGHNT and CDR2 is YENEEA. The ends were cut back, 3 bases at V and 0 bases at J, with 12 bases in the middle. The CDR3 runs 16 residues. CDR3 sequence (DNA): TGTGCCAGCAGCTTCACGGGGATCCCCTCTGGAAACACCATATATTTT. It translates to CASSFTGIPSGNTIYF.

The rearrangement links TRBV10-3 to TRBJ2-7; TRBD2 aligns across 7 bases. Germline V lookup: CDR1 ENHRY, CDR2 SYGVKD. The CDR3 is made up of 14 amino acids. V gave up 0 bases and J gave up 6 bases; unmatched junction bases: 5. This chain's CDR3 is CAISESSGKSEQYF. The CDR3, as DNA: TGTGCCATCAGTGAGTCAAGCGGGAAGTCCGAGCAGTACTTC.

CDR3 DNA: TGTGCCAGCAGTCGCGGGCAGGGGGTTACTAATGAAAAACTGTTTTTT. Amino acid sequence: CASSRGQGVTNEKLFF. This chain connects TRBV6-2 or TRBV6-3 to TRBJ1-4; 7 bases map to TRBD1. V was pared by 5 bases and J by 2 bases, with 8 bases of the junction left unmatched. Germline assignment: CDR1 MNHEY and CDR2 SVGEGT. The CDR3 contains 16 residues.

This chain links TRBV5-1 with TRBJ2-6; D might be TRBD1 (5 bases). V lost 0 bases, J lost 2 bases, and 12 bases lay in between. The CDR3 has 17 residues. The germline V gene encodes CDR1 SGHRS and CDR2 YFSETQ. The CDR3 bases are TGCGCCAGCAGCTTGGTTTGGGCAGGGACTGGGGCCAACGTCCTGACTTTC. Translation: CASSLVWAGTGANVLTF.

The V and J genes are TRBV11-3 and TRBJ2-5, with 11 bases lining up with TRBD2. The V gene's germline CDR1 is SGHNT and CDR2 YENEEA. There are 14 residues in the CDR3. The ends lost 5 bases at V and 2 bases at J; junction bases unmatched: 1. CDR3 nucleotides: TGTGCCAGCAGCCGACTAGCGGGACAAGAGACCCAGTACTTC. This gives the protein CASSRLAGQETQYF.

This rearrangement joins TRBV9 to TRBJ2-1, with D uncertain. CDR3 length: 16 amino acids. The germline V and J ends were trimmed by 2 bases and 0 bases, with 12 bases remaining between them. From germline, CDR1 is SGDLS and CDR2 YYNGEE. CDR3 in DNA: TGTGCCAGCAGCGTGCCATTACTGAGCTCCTACAATGAGCAGTTCTTC. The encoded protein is CASSVPLLSSYNEQFF.

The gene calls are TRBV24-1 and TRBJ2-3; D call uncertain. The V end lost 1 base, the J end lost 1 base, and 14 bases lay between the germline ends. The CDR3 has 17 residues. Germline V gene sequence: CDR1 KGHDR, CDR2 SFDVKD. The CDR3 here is CATSDLLLRKGTDTQYF. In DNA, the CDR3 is TGTGCCACCAGTGATTTACTTCTCAGGAAAGGCACAGATACGCAGTATTTT.

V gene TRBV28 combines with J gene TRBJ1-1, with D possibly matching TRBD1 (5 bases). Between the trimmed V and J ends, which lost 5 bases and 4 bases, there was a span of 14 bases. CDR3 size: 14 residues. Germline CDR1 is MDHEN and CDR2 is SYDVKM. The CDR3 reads CASSLGHRSTEAFF. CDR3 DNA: TGTGCCAGCAGTCTCGGACACCGCAGCACTGAAGCTTTCTTT. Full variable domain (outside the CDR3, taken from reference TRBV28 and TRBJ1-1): DVKVTQSSRYLVKRTGEKVFLECVQDMDHENMFWYRQDPGLGLRLIYFSYDVKMKEKGDIPEGYSVSREKKERFSLILESASTNQTSMYLCASSLGHRSTEAFFGQGTRLTVV.

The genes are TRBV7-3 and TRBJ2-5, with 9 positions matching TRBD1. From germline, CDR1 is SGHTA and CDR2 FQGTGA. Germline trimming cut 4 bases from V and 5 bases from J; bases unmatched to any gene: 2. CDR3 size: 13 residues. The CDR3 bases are TGTGCCAGCAGCTACGGGACAGGGGAGACCCAGTACTTC. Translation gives CASSYGTGETQYF.

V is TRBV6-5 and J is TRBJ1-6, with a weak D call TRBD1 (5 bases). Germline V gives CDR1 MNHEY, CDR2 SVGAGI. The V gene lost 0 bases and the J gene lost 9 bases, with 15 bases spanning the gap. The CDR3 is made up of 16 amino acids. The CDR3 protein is CASSYSTWPGGSPLHF. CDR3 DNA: TGTGCCAGCAGTTACTCCACGTGGCCGGGGGGTTCACCCCTCCACTTT.